A single T cell receptor (beta chain) is shown here with its context. As yet, its antigen is unknown. The CDR3 length is 16 residues. With V trimmed by 5 bases and J by 7 bases, 14 bases remained unmatched. Germline V lookup: CDR1 SEHNR, CDR2 FQNEAQ (reference sequence). Here immunoSEQ multiplex PCR was the method, and the copy in TCRdb shows in-frame clones only, minus some. The sample contains about 99,000 clones, 94% of which appear only once. This record comes from a study of OX40 agonist ivuxolimab in advanced cancers. Study as a whole: Previous treatment with anti-PD-1, anti-PD-L1 or anti-CTLA-4 therapy was allowed; about 40% had received some.

Study observations and caveats: There were, on average, more expanded clones in CD8+ T cells than in CD4+. Undetermined was the antigen specificity of the expanded peripheral T cells. There was clonal expansion of CD4+ and CD8+ blood T cells by week 6 at 0.1 to 3.0 mg/kg.

The chain combines TRBV7-9 with TRBJ1-2, with 9 bases matching TRBD1. The sequence came from an adult with an advanced solid tumor such as melanoma, head and neck, liver or kidney cancer. This sample comprised CD4+ or CD8+ T cells sorted from blood, obtained in a trial of the OX40 agonist ivuxolimab. The CDR3, as DNA: TGTGCCAGCAGCGTGGACCGGGACAGGGTGTCTCGTGGCTACACCTTC. Its translation: CASSVDRDRVSRGYTF.